The entry below gives a single T cell receptor (beta chain) sequence along with its context. The data stem from a study of blood T cell repertoires in COVID-19. Study in general: Some COVID-19 samples were acute and others convalescent; all came from the United States, Italy and Spain. PBMCs, B-cell-depleted T cells, or T cells provided the cDNA or gDNA that made up the material.

The CDR3 covers 16 residues. With 5 bases clipped from V and 6 bases from J, the junction kept 10 bases outside the gene matches. The germline gives CDR1 LNHDA, CDR2 SQIVND (reference sequence). Generated by immunoSEQ multiplex PCR, the TCRdb table keeps only in-frame clones and is missing some. The sample includes a few hundred thousand clones, about nine tenths of them seen just once. The V call is TRBV19, the J call TRBJ2-1, with 10 nucleotides matching TRBD1. This TCR was sampled from a woman aged 60-70 years with acute or convalescent COVID-19. The sequenced sample consisted of peripheral blood. The CDR3 reads CASSPPGDRGINEQFF. The CDR3 coding sequence is TGTGCCAGTAGTCCCCCCGGGGACAGGGGTATCAATGAGCAGTTCTTC. Complete variable domain (other parts from reference TRBV19 and TRBJ2-1): DGGITQSPKYLFRKEGQNVTLSCEQNLNHDAMYWYRQDPGQGLRLIYYSQIVNDFQKGDIAEGYSVSREKKESFPLTVTSAQKNPTAFYLCASSPPGDRGINEQFFGPGTRLTVL.